Listed below are T cell receptor beta chains from one sample, sequenced in a study of T cells after yellow fever vaccination. TCRdb re-called the 5' RACE reads with MiXCR, one entry per CDR3 protein. The table has some 560,000 distinct CDR3 sequences, roughly a sixth seen once. The sequences come from PBMCs, collected 4 to 6 days after the first yellow fever vaccination. The receptors come from a man younger than 35 who received the YFV17D yellow fever vaccine. The CDR3 runs from the conserved cysteine through the conserved F or W. The D gene is left open where the match is weak. Expanded clones get a size class; other rows say once, few or many, or leave the size out.

d_call	v_call	clone_size	cdr3_length	j_call	cdr3_nt	cdr3_aa
TRBD1	TRBV5-5	few	15	TRBJ2-3	TGTGCCAGTCACGGGGGGACAGGGGTTACAGATACGCAGTATTTT	CASHGGTGVTDTQYF
NA	TRBV5-1	NA	13	TRBJ1-2	TGCGCCAGCAGCGACGAACAAGTCTATGGCTACACCTTC	CASSDEQVYGYTF
TRBD2	TRBV6-4	few	17	TRBJ2-3	TGTGCCAGCAGTGAATCCGGGACTAGCGGGCTCACAGATACGCAGTATTTT	CASSESGTSGLTDTQYF
TRBD1	TRBV27	NA	15	TRBJ2-2	TGTGCCAGCAGTTCCTGGACAGGGCGCACCGGGGAGCTGTTTTTT	CASSSWTGRTGELFF
TRBD1	TRBV20-1	few	14	TRBJ1-5	TGCAGTGCTAGGACGGGGACAGGCAATCAGCCCCAGCATTTT	CSARTGTGNQPQHF
NA	TRBV7-9	few	12	TRBJ2-1	TGTGCCAGCAGCTTTGCCGATAATGAGCAGTTCTTC	CASSFADNEQFF
NA	TRBV6-5	few	15	TRBJ2-1	TGTGCCAGCAGTTACTCCGTAGTAACCTACAATGAGCAGTTCTTC	CASSYSVVTYNEQFF
NA	TRBV5-1	few	14	TRBJ1-5	TGCGCCAGCAGCTTGGACCTTGGCAATCAGCCCCAGCATTTT	CASSLDLGNQPQHF
NA	TRBV5-1	NA	14	TRBJ1-1	TGCGCCTCCCACTTTGACAGTTCTTACACTGAAGCTTTCTTT	CASHFDSSYTEAFF
TRBD1	TRBV20-1	few	14	TRBJ2-3	TGCAGTGTTCCTACAGGGGTGTCAACAGATACGCAGTATTTT	CSVPTGVSTDTQYF
NA	TRBV7-9	few	15	TRBJ2-7	TGTGCCAGCAGCTTAACAATCGCAGAGATCTACGAGCAGTACTTC	CASSLTIAEIYEQYF
NA	TRBV25-1	few	12	TRBJ1-2	TGTGCCAGCAGGGTCGGCAGCTATGGCTACACCTTC	CASRVGSYGYTF
NA	TRBV9	NA	15	TRBJ2-3	TGTGCCAGCAGCGTCGGAGGGGTCAGCACAGATACGCAGTATTTT	CASSVGGVSTDTQYF
NA	TRBV6-5	few	14	TRBJ1-1	TGTGCCAGCAGTTACTCGGGGGTGAACACTGAAGCTTTCTTT	CASSYSGVNTEAFF
NA	TRBV11-1	many	12	TRBJ2-1	TGTGCCAGCAGCCGAGGAGACAATGAGCAGTTCTTC	CASSRGDNEQFF
NA	TRBV5-1	NA	16	TRBJ1-3	TGCGCCAGCAGCCGCAAAATGGGGGACTCTGGAAACACCATATATTTT	CASSRKMGDSGNTIYF
NA	TRBV5-1	NA	15	TRBJ2-6	TGCGCCAGCAGCTTCCGCCCCTCTGGGGCCAACGTCCTGACTTTC	CASSFRPSGANVLTF
TRBD1	TRBV12-3/TRBV12-4	many	14	TRBJ2-5	TGTGCCAGCAGTTTAGAGGGGGCACAAGAGACCCAGTACTTC	CASSLEGAQETQYF
TRBD2	TRBV12-3/TRBV12-4	NA	16	TRBJ2-7	TGTGCCAGCAGTTTAAGGCTAGCGGGTTCTTCCTACGAGCAGTACTTC	CASSLRLAGSSYEQYF
NA	TRBV4-1	NA	15	TRBJ1-2	TGCGCCAGCAGCCAAGAGGCGGGGTTGGAGGGTGGCTACACCTTC	CASSQEAGLEGGYTF
NA	TRBV5-1	few	13	TRBJ2-1	TGCGCCAGCAGCCACTCCGGGGACAATGAGCAGTTCTTC	CASSHSGDNEQFF
NA	TRBV4-3	NA	15	TRBJ2-1	TGCGCCAGCAGCCAAGACTGGACAGTCCACAATGAGCAGTTCTTC	CASSQDWTVHNEQFF